Below are 14 T cell receptor beta chains sequenced from a single sample in a study of blood T cell repertoires in COVID-19. Profiling relied on immunoSEQ multiplex PCR, and the TCRdb table lists in-frame clones only, not all of them. This sample has around 270,000 clones, with around 88% found just once. Sequencing was done on a sample of peripheral blood. The receptors shown here come from a man aged 30 to 45 with active or convalescent COVID-19.

The J gene is TRBJ2-2, the V gene TRBV11-3; a weak D match, TRBD1 (6 bases). This CDR3 comprises 16 residues. Trimming pared 5 bases from V and 2 bases from J, leaving 15 bases between. The V gene's germline CDR1 is SGHNT and CDR2 YENEEA. The CDR3 bases are TGTGCCAGCAGCCCACCAGGGGCCCTAAACACCGGGGAGCTGTTTTTT. It is translated as CASSPPGALNTGELFF.

This clone was seen a few times. The chain carries TRBV18 and TRBJ2-7, with 11 positions matching TRBD2. Trimming removed 2 bases from V and 2 bases from J; junction bases left unmatched: 2. Germline CDR1 KGHSH, CDR2 LQKENI. The CDR3 consists of 15 residues. The DNA for the CDR3 is TGTGCCAGCTCACCAGTAGCGGGGGGGCCCTACGAGCAGTACTTC. Protein product: CASSPVAGGPYEQYF.

The chain combines TRBV7-9 with TRBJ2-7; possibly TRBD1 for D (6 bases). V was cut by 5 bases and J by 3 bases, with 14 bases left in between. The CDR3 consists of 14 residues. Germline assignment: CDR1 SEHNR and CDR2 FQNEAQ (reference sequence). This CDR3 is CASSRVGAGYEQYF. The CDR3 DNA reads as TGTGCCAGCAGCCGGGTGGGGGCTGGCTACGAGCAGTACTTC. The whole variable domain, remainder taken from reference TRBV7-9 and TRBJ2-7, is DTGVSQNPRHKITKRGQNVTFRCDPISEHNRLYWYRQTLGQGPEFLTYFQNEAQLEKSRLLSDRFSAERPKGSFSTLEIQRTEQGDSAMYLCASSRVGAGYEQYFGPGTRLTVT.

This chain joins TRBV9 and TRBJ2-5, with 7 positions matching TRBD1. CDR1 and CDR2 (germline): SGDLS, YYNGEE. This CDR3 spans 14 amino acids. The trim removed 2 bases at V and 5 bases at J, leaving 6 bases unmatched. The CDR3 sequence is CASSVDRRFETQYF. The DNA for the CDR3 is TGTGCCAGCAGCGTGGACAGGAGGTTTGAGACCCAGTACTTC.

The CDR3 region has the DNA TGTGCCAGCAGTGAAACCAGGGCAGTCACACCCCTCCACTTT. It is translated as CASSETRAVTPLHF. The chain employs TRBV6-1 and TRBJ1-6, with D maybe TRBD1 (5 bases). CDR1 MNHNS and CDR2 SASEGT come from the germline V gene. CDR3 length: 14 residues. V was shortened by 2 bases and J by 11 bases, with 13 bases between the two germline ends.

The chain uses TRBV23-1 and TRBJ1-2, with a tentative D call TRBD1 (5 bases). TRBV23-1 qualifies as an ORF whose function is uncertain. Between the trimmed V and J ends, which lost 6 bases and 3 bases, there was a span of 23 bases. CDR3 length: 17 residues. CDR3 nucleotide sequence: TGCGCCAGCAGCAAACGGGGGTCAGTTCAAACGTACTATGGCTACACCTTC. This sequence encodes CASSKRGSVQTYYGYTF.

This clone came up once. The chain has TRBV7-8 and TRBJ2-6; TRBD1 aligns across 10 bases. CDR3 length: 18 residues. V lost 1 base to trimming and J lost 2 bases; unmatched junction nucleotides: 5. Germline V gene lookup returns CDR1 SGHVS and CDR2 FQNEAQ. CDR3 protein: CASSLGQGAAPGANVLTF. CDR3 in DNA: TGTGCCAGCAGCTTAGGACAGGGGGCCGCCCCTGGGGCCAACGTCCTGACTTTC. Supplemented by reference TRBV7-8 and TRBJ2-6, the full variable domain reads GAGVSQSPRYKVAKRGQDVALRCDPISGHVSLFWYQQALGQGPEFLTYFQNEAQLDKSGLPSDRFFAERPEGSVSTLKIQRTQQEDSAVYLCASSLGQGAAPGANVLTFGAGSRLTVL.

The chain couples TRBV3-1 (or the pseudogene TRBV3-2) to TRBJ2-5; 12 bases are shared with TRBD2. CDR1 is LGHDT and CDR2 is YNNKEL in the germline V gene (reference sequence). V trimming: 4 bases; J trimming: 2 bases; junction bases outside the gene matches: 5. This CDR3 contains 16 residues. This CDR3 reads CASSPWTSGIQETQYF. In nucleotides, the CDR3 is TGTGCCAGCAGCCCGTGGACTAGCGGGATACAAGAGACCCAGTACTTC.

The V and J genes are TRBV10-2 and TRBJ2-3; TRBD1 aligns across 9 bases. V shed 11 bases and J 2 bases; nucleotides not matched to a gene: 8. CDR1 is WSHSY and CDR2 is SAAADI in the germline V gene. This CDR3 is built from 14 residues. CDR3 nucleotide sequence: TGCGCCGCCCCCCGGGACAGGGTCACAGATACGCAGTATTTT. Its translation is CAAPRDRVTDTQYF.

This clone was counted once. This chain joins TRBV18 and TRBJ2-1; D is unclear. V was cut by 6 bases and J by 5 bases, with 17 bases left in between. From germline, CDR1 is KGHSH and CDR2 LQKENI. The CDR3 is 15 residues long. CDR3 residues: CASSPSLSLNNEQFF. In DNA, the CDR3 is TGTGCCAGCTCCCCCAGTCTGTCCCTTAACAATGAGCAGTTCTTC. Using reference TRBV18 and TRBJ2-1 for the parts outside the CDR3, the full variable domain is NAGVMQNPRHLVRRRGQEARLRCSPMKGHSHVYWYRQLPEEGLKFMVYLQKENIIDESGMPKERFSAEFPKEGPSILRIQQVVRGDSAAYFCASSPSLSLNNEQFFGPGTRLTVL.

The chain couples TRBV9 to TRBJ2-7; 8 bases are a match to TRBD1. Germline V gene lookup returns CDR1 SGDLS and CDR2 YYNGEE. This CDR3 spans 14 amino acids. After removal of 4 bases from V and 6 bases from J, the junction contained 9 bases not matched to a gene. CDR3 region: CASSPQQGVGEQYF. CDR3 bases: TGTGCCAGCAGCCCTCAACAGGGGGTTGGCGAGCAGTACTTC.

The chain employs TRBV18 and TRBJ1-2; D might be TRBD1 (6 bases). Germline CDR1 reads KGHSH; CDR2 reads LQKENI. This CDR3 is 16 amino acids long. Deletions cut 2 bases from V and 4 bases from J, with 17 bases between. The CDR3 DNA follows: TGTGCCAGCTCACCAAAGGAAACAGGACAGTTCTATGGCTACACCTTC. Protein: CASSPKETGQFYGYTF. Using reference TRBV18 and TRBJ1-2 for the parts outside the CDR3, the full variable domain is NAGVMQNPRHLVRRRGQEARLRCSPMKGHSHVYWYRQLPEEGLKFMVYLQKENIIDESGMPKERFSAEFPKEGPSILRIQQVVRGDSAAYFCASSPKETGQFYGYTFGSGTRLTVV.

The chain employs TRBV18 and TRBJ1-1; D is unclear. With 2 bases removed from V and 4 bases from J, the gap between germline ends came to 17 bases. The CDR3 extends over 16 amino acids. Germline loops: CDR1 KGHSH, CDR2 LQKENI. CDR3 in DNA: TGTGCCAGCTCACCAGCATGGTTGGGAGGTAGCACTGAAGCTTTCTTT. It codes for CASSPAWLGGSTEAFF.

The chain couples TRBV9 to TRBJ2-7; TRBD2 matches at 8 bases. The trim removed 2 bases at V and 3 bases at J, leaving 1 base unmatched. The CDR3 is 13 amino acids. CDR1 SGDLS and CDR2 YYNGEE come from the germline V gene. The CDR3 loop reads CASSVGGDYEQYF. DNA for the CDR3: TGTGCCAGCAGCGTCGGGGGGGACTACGAGCAGTACTTC.